Listed below are T cell receptor beta chains from one sample, sequenced in a study of blood T cell repertoires in COVID-19. The data were produced by immunoSEQ multiplex PCR, yet TCRdb's version contains in-frame clones alone and is incomplete. The sample includes about 270,000 clones, roughly 86% seen only once; the top ten take less than 3%. The specimen was PBMCs or T cells enriched from blood (not recorded which). The receptors shown here come from a woman between 18 and 29 years old who had recovered from COVID-19. CDR3s include the opening cysteine and the closing phenylalanine or tryptophan. The D gene is left open where the match is weak. A clone size is listed for some rows: how often the clone was seen (once, few, many), or a class if it is expanded.

TGTGCCAGCAGGCCGGGACAGGAGAACACTGAAGCTTTCTTT	CASRPGQENTEAFF	TRBJ1-1	TRBV25-1	TRBD1	NA
TGTGCCAGCAGCCTCTTTCCCCGGGGCGAGCAGTACTTC	CASSLFPRGEQYF	TRBJ2-7	TRBV7-2	NA	NA
TGTGCCAGCAGCTTGGTAGACAGGGGAGCGGGTCAGCCCCAGCATTTT	CASSLVDRGAGQPQHF	TRBJ1-5	TRBV5-8	TRBD1	NA
TGTGCCAGCAGTTTATCGCTTTATGACAAGAATCAGCCCCAGCATTTT	CASSLSLYDKNQPQHF	TRBJ1-5	TRBV27	NA	NA
TGTGCCAGTAGTATAGGAACCGGGACAGGGAGTTTATCCTACGAGCAGTACTTC	CASSIGTGTGSLSYEQYF	TRBJ2-7	TRBV19	TRBD1	NA
TGCGCCAGCAGCCAAGTAGGGGTCAGGCTCGGAGGCTACACCTTC	CASSQVGVRLGGYTF	TRBJ1-2	TRBV4-1	NA	few
TGTGCCAGTAGTACCTTTGGGACTAGCGGGAGCCCTAGCTCCTACAATGAGCAGTTCTTC	CASSTFGTSGSPSSYNEQFF	TRBJ2-1	TRBV19	TRBD2	NA
TGTGCCATCAGTAACCCTGGGAGCCACGGGAATGAGCAGTTCTTC	CAISNPGSHGNEQFF	TRBJ2-1	TRBV10-3	NA	NA
TGTGCCAGCAGTCCTACAGCTCTTCTAGCCAAAAACATTCAGTACTTC	CASSPTALLAKNIQYF	TRBJ2-4	TRBV3-1/TRBV3-2	NA	NA
TGTGCCTGGACCAGGGGTGGCTATGGCTACACCTTC	CAWTRGGYGYTF	TRBJ1-2	TRBV30	NA	NA
TGCGCCAGCAGCCCCGGGACAGAGAACATGAACACTGAAGCTTTCTTT	CASSPGTENMNTEAFF	TRBJ1-1	TRBV4-1	TRBD1	NA
TGTGCCAGCAGCCTTGGGACAGCAAGCACAGATACGCAGTATTTT	CASSLGTASTDTQYF	TRBJ2-3	TRBV7-9	TRBD1	NA
TGTGCCAGCAGTTCCCCGGGACAGGGCTACGAGCAGTACTTC	CASSSPGQGYEQYF	TRBJ2-7	TRBV6-5	TRBD1	NA
TGTGCCAGCAGGGAGGACAGGGTGGGATACTCCTACGAGCAGTACTTC	CASREDRVGYSYEQYF	TRBJ2-7	TRBV5-6	TRBD1	NA
TGCGCCAGCAGCCGGGGTCAGACGACTAATGAAAAACTGTTTTTT	CASSRGQTTNEKLFF	TRBJ1-4	TRBV5-1	NA	NA
TGTGCCAGCAGCGCTTCAGGTTCGGGCAATCAGCCCCAGCATTTT	CASSASGSGNQPQHF	TRBJ1-5	TRBV7-6	NA	few
TGTGCCAGCAGTGACGAGGGTAGCACAGATACGCAGTATTTT	CASSDEGSTDTQYF	TRBJ2-3	TRBV2	NA	NA
TGTGCCAGCAGCCAATGGACAGGGGGCTCTCAAGAGACCCAGTACTTC	CASSQWTGGSQETQYF	TRBJ2-5	TRBV3-1/TRBV3-2	TRBD1	NA
TGTGCCAGCAGTTTAGGCACTGGCTACGAGCAGTACTTC	CASSLGTGYEQYF	TRBJ2-7	TRBV12-3/TRBV12-4	NA	NA
TGCAGCGTTGATAATTTGAGGGCCGAGAACACTGAAGCTTTCTTT	CSVDNLRAENTEAFF	TRBJ1-1	TRBV29-1	NA	NA
TGTGCCAGCAGTTACTCGAGCACTCAATACGAGCAGTACTTC	CASSYSSTQYEQYF	TRBJ2-7	TRBV6-2/TRBV6-3	NA	NA
TGTGCCAGCAGGATGACTAGCGGGAGGGTACCCTACGAGCAGTACTTC	CASRMTSGRVPYEQYF	TRBJ2-7	TRBV27	TRBD2	NA
TGTGCCAGCAGCCGAACTAGCGGGAGCTCTGGGGCCAACGTCCTGACTTTC	CASSRTSGSSGANVLTF	TRBJ2-6	TRBV3-1/TRBV3-2	TRBD2	NA
TGTGCCAGCTCACCCAAAGGGACTCTCTCTGGGGCCAACGTCCTGACTTTC	CASSPKGTLSGANVLTF	TRBJ2-6	TRBV18	NA	NA
TGCGCCACGCCGCGCAGGGGCTTTAATGAAAAACTGTTTTTT	CATPRRGFNEKLFF	TRBJ1-4	TRBV23-1	NA	NA
TGCGCCAGCAGCCAAGACAGGGCTAACCATGGCTACATCTTC	CASSQDRANHGYIF	TRBJ1-2	TRBV4-3	NA	NA
TGTGCCAGCAGCTTAAGATTACTCAATCAGCCCCAGCATTTT	CASSLRLLNQPQHF	TRBJ1-5	TRBV7-8	NA	NA
TGTGCCAGCAGTGGGTGGGGGCCGACTCGGTTAAGCTCCTACAATGAGCAGTTCTTC	CASSGWGPTRLSSYNEQFF	TRBJ2-1	TRBV27	NA	few